This TCR beta chain was recorded in a study of identical twins listed by TCRdb under 2016. About the full investigation: TCR alpha and beta repertoires from monozygotic twins, unrelated adults of various ages and cord blood were deep-sequenced to test whether fetal clonotypes persist. Replicate twin experiments were performed at different times using different library preparation protocols to rule out contamination.

The paper's findings and limits, for the study overall: A weaker excess of twin sharing was found in beta out-of-frame sequences because the signal-to-noise ratio was lowered by fewer shared sequences. In monozygotic twins, out-of-frame TCR alpha sharing was systematically underestimated by recombination models, although the models agreed with sharing between unrelated individuals. Compared with coincidental sharing between unrelated individuals, out-of-frame TCR alpha sequences shared between twins had an excess of sequences with low generation probability. Because the same donors could not be followed over many years, the conclusions relied on cross-sectional statistical analysis. Fewer insertions were carried by abundant cord blood beta clonotypes; a weaker similar trend was observed in young adult naive repertoires, while no such trend was observed in memory repertoires. Zero-insertion analyses could be partly confounded by invariant T cells such as MAIT and iNKT, though diverse VJ usage argued against such confounding for most clonotypes.

This clonotype has just a few counts. Its antigen is unknown. No base quality information exists; no much larger clone differs at one position. The library was prepared using 5' RACE. Sequencing was carried out with an Illumina HiSeq 2000. Template switching added a universal primer binding site, and the final cDNA carried a unique molecular identifier that allowed TCR cDNA molecules to be counted accurately. Specific primers in the conserved constant-segment region were used to synthesize first-strand cDNA for the TCR alpha and beta chains. To control for contamination, every cDNA library carried two barcodes: a SMART-Mk sample barcode plus Illumina barcodes. TruSeq adapter sequences and Illumina sample barcodes were added in two successive PCR steps. TCR alpha and beta cDNA libraries were sequenced on the Illumina HiSeq platform with custom primers. Turning to the authors' computational methods: MiGEC was used to process raw reads and extract unique molecular identifiers, and MiXCR was used to find CDR3 positions. For each individual, recombination models were inferred using an EM algorithm with the repgenHMM and IGoR tools. Shared clonotype analysis was performed with the tcR package in R, normalizing sharing by the product of cloneset sizes. Out-of-frame nonproductive sequences were analyzed to study raw recombination free of thymic and clonal selection effects. The public sequencing data were trimmed at Q25 with fastp and processed into clonotypes with MiXCR by TCRdb, which kept only in-frame beta chains. When rows share a CDR3 protein, they turn into one entry using the most common DNA and genes. These V and J calls originate from TCRdb's pipeline instead of the authors' own analysis. The sample records under 300,000 distinct CDR3 sequences, more than 13% of which are singletons. 8.5% to 10% of the sample is held by the ten biggest clonotypes.

Every donor in the study was a healthy Caucasian. Miltenyi CD45RO+ enrichment and human naive T-cell isolation kits were used to isolate memory (CD45RO+) and naive T cells from PBMC. The source is a woman aged 18-30 years in good health. Sequencing input: memory (CD45RO+) T cells sorted from blood. What the cell subset or site label conveys for this sample: CD45RO+ enriched T cells.

The DNA is as follows: TGTGCCAGCAGTTACTCATCGGGGCGAGGGACCCGGCGGGAAAAACTGTTTTTT. Its translation is CASSYSSGRGTRREKLFF. The V and J genes are TRBV6-5 and TRBJ1-4; the D gene is perhaps TRBD1, on 5 matching bases. The trim is 0 bases for V and 8 bases for J, with a gap of 22 bases between the germline ends. Inclusive of the bounding cysteine and phenylalanine, the CDR3 is 18 residues long. Of the read, only the CDR3 DNA is kept; its 54 bases are in frame from base 1. Sequences MNHEY (CDR1) and SVGAGI (CDR2) are obtained from the germline V gene.